The present T cell receptor beta chain was sequenced within a study of control samples from healthy donors and cancer patients. The method was immunoSEQ multiplex PCR; TCRdb's version includes in-frame clones alone and lacks a portion of them. The table lists 150,000 to 200,000 clones, approximately 93% of them singletons. The CDR3 is 17 amino acids. Germline CDR1 is SGHRS and CDR2 is YFSETQ. Trimming took 7 bases from V and 0 from J; bases not matched to a gene: 9. This chain joins TRBV5-1 and TRBJ2-6; 8 nucleotides align to TRBD1. The receptor was derived from a woman between 40 and 50 years old in good health. The sample taken for sequencing was blood. The CDR3 reads CASGLGQGNSGANVLTF. The CDR3 DNA is TGCGCCAGCGGCCTAGGACAGGGAAACTCTGGGGCCAACGTCCTGACTTTC.